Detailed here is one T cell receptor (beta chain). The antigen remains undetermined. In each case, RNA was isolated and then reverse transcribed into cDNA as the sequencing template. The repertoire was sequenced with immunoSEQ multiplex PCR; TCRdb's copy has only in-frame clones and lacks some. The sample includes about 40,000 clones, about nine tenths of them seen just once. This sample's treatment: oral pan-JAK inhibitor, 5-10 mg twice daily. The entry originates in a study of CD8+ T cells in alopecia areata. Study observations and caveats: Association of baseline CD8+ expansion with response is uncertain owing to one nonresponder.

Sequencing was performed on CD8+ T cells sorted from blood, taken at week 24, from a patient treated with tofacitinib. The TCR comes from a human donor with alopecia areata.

This CDR3 reads CASSLWDSPYEQYF. The CDR3 region has the DNA TGTGCCAGCAGCTTATGGGACAGTCCGTACGAGCAGTACTTC. V is TRBV7-9 and J is TRBJ2-7, with 7 bases fitting TRBD1. CDR1 is SEHNR and CDR2 is FQNEAQ in the germline V gene (reference sequence). With 2 bases clipped from V and 4 bases from J, the junction kept 5 bases outside the gene matches. The CDR3 sequence is 14 residues long.